Reported below is one TCR beta chain. Its antigen is undetermined. At one of its ends the junction is not consistent with the germline gene, which may arise from a read error. CDR1 and CDR2 (germline): KGHSH, LQKENI. The CDR3 totals 13 residues. The record originates from a study of cytomegalovirus exposure and HLA in healthy donors. Broader study findings: Both high specificity and high sensitivity reportedly marked the classifier's diagnosis of cytomegalovirus status.

This table comes from immunoSEQ multiplex PCR, and its TCRdb copy is limited to in-frame clones, with some not included. Altogether around 160,000 clones are present, around 90% being singletons, with the ten largest covering more than 2.5%. The sequence was collected from a woman between 18 and 30 years old in good health and CMV-seropositive. J is TRBJ2-1 and V is TRBV18; D call uncertain. Sequencing input: PBMCs. The CDR3 bases are TGTGCCAGCTCCCCACTAATTCGCAATGAGCAGTTCTTC. Amino acids: CASSPLIRNEQFF.